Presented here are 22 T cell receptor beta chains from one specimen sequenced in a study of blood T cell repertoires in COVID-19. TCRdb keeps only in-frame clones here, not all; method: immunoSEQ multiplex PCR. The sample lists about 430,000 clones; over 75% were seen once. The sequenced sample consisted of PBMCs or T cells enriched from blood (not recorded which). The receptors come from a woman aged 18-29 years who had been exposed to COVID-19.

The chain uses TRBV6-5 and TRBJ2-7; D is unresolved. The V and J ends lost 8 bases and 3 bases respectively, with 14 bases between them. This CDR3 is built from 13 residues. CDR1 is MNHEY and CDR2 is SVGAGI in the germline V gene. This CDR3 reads CASASLSSYEQYF. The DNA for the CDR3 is TGTGCCAGCGCGAGTTTGTCAAGCTACGAGCAGTACTTC.

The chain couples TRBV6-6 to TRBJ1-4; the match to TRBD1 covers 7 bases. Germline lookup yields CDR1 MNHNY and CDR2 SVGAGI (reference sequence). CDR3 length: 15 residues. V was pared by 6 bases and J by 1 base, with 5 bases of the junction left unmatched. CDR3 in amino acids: CASRINRGTNEKLFF. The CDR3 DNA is TGTGCCAGCAGAATTAACAGGGGAACTAATGAAAAACTGTTTTTT.

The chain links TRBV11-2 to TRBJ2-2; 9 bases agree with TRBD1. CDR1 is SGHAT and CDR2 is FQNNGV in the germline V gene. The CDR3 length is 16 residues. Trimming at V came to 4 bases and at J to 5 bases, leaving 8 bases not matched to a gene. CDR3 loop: CASSSPGTGRTGELFF. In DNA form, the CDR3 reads TGTGCCAGCAGCTCGCCCGGGACAGGGAGAACCGGGGAGCTGTTTTTT.

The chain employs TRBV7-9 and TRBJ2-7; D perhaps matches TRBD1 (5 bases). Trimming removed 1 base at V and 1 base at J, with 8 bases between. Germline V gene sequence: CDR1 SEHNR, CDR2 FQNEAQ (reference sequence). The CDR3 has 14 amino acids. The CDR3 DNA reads TGTGCCAGCAGCTTAGAGGACATTTCCTACGAGCAGTACTTC. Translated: CASSLEDISYEQYF.

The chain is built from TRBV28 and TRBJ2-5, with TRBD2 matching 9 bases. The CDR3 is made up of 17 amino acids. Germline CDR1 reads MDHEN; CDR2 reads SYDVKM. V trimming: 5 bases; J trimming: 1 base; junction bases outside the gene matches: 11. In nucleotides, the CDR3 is TGTGCCAGCAGTACTAGCGGGTCCCGAGGGGGCCAAGAGACCCAGTACTTC. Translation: CASSTSGSRGGQETQYF.

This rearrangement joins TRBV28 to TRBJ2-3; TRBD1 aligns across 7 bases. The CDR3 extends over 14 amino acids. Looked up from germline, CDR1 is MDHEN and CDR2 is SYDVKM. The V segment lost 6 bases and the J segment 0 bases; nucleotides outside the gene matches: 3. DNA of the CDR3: TGTGCCAGCAGCCGGGACAGCAGCACAGATACGCAGTATTTT. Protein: CASSRDSSTDTQYF.

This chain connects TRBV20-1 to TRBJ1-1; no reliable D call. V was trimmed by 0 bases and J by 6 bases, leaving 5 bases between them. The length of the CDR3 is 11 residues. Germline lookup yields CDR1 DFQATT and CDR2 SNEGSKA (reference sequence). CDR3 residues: CSARDLSEAFF. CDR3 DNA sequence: TGCAGTGCTAGAGACTTGTCTGAAGCTTTCTTT.

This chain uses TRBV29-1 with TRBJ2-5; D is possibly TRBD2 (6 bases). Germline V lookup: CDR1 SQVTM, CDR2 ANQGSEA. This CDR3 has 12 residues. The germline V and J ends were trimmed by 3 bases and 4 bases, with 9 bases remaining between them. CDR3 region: CSVDSGRETQYF. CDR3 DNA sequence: TGCAGCGTTGATTCCGGGAGAGAGACCCAGTACTTC.

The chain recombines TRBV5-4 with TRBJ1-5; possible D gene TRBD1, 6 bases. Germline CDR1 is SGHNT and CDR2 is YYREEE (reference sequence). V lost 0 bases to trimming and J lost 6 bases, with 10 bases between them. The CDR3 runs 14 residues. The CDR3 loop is CASSLAGAAQPQHF. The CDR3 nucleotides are TGTGCCAGCAGCTTGGCAGGGGCGGCTCAGCCCCAGCATTTT.

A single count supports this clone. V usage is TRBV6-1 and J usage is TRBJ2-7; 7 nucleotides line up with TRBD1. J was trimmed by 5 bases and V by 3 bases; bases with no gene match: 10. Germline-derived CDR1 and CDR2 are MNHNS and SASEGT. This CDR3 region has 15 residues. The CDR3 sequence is CASSETSQGYDEQYF. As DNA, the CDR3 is TGTGCCAGCAGTGAGACGTCACAGGGGTACGACGAGCAGTACTTC.

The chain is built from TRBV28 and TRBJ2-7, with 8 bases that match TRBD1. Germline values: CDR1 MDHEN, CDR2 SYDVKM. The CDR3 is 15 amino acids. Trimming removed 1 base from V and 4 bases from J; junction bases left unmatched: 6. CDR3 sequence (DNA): TGTGCCAGCAGTTTATTTGACAGGGGCGGGTACGAGCAGTACTTC. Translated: CASSLFDRGGYEQYF.

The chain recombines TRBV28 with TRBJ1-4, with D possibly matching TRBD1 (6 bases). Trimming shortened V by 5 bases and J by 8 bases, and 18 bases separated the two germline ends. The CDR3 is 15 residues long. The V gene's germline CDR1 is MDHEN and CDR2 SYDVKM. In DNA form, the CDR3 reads TGTGCCAGCAGTCTCCAGGGGATAAGAGGGGAAAAACTGTTTTTT. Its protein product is CASSLQGIRGEKLFF. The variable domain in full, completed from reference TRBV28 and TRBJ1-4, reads DVKVTQSSRYLVKRTGEKVFLECVQDMDHENMFWYRQDPGLGLRLIYFSYDVKMKEKGDIPEGYSVSREKKERFSLILESASTNQTSMYLCASSLQGIRGEKLFFGSGTQLSVL.

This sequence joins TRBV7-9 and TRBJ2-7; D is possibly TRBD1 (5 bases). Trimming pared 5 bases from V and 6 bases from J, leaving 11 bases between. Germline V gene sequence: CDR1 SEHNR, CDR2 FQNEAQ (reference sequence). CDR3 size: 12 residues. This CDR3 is CASSPAGLEQYF. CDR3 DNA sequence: TGTGCCAGCAGCCCCGCAGGGCTCGAGCAGTACTTC.

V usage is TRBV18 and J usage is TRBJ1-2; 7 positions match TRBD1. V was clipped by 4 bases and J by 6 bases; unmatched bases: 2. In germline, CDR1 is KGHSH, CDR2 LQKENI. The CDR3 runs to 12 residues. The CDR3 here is CASSRGQDGYTF. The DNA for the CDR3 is TGTGCCAGCTCACGCGGACAGGATGGCTACACCTTC.

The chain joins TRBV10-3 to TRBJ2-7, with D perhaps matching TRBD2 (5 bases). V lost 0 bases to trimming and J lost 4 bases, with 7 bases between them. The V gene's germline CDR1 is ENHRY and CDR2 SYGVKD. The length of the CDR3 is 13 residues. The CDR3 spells CAISESAGYEQYF. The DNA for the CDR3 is TGTGCCATCAGTGAGTCGGCGGGTTACGAGCAGTACTTC.

The CDR3 here is CASSQATDQPQHF. CDR3 bases: TGTGCCAGCAGCCAAGCCACAGATCAGCCCCAGCATTTT. The chain recombines TRBV14 with TRBJ1-5; no definite D call. The CDR3 spans 13 residues. CDR1 SGHDN and CDR2 FVKESK come from the germline V gene. V was shortened by 1 base and J by 5 bases, with 6 bases between the two germline ends.

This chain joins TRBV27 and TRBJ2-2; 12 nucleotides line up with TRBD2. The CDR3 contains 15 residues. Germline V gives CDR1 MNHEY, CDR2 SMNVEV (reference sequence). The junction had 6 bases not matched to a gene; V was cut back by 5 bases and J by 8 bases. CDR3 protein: CASSLLAGGLGELFF. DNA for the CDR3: TGTGCCAGCAGTCTTCTAGCGGGGGGGCTGGGGGAGCTGTTTTTT.

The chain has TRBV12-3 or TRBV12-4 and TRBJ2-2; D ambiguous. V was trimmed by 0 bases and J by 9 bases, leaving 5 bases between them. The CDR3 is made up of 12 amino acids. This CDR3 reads CASSLASRELFF. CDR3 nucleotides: TGTGCCAGCAGTTTAGCTAGCAGGGAGCTGTTTTTT.

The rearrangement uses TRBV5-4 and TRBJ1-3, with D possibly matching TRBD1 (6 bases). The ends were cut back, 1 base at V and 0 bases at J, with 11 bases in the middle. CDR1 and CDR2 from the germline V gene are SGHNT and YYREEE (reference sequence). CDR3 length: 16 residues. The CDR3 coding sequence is TGTGCCAGCAGCTTGCCCACAGGGAGCTCTGGAAACACCATATATTTT. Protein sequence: CASSLPTGSSGNTIYF. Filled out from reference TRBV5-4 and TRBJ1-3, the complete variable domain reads ETGVTQSPTHLIKTRGQQVTLRCSSQSGHNTVSWYQQALGQGPQFIFQYYREEENGRGNFPPRFSGLQFPNYSSELNVNALELDDSALYLCASSLPTGSSGNTIYFGEGSWLTVV.

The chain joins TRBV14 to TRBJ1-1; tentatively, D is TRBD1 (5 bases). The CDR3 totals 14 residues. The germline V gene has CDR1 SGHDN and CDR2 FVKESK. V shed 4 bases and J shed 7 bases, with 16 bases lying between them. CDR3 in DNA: TGTGCCAGCAGCCCCCTAGGGGAGGGAAATGAAGCTTTCTTT. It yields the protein CASSPLGEGNEAFF.

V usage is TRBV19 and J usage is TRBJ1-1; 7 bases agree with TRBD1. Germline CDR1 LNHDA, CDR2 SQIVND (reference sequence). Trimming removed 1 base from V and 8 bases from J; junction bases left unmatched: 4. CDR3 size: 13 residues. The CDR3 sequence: CASSIGGTAEAFF. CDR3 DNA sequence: TGTGCCAGTAGTATAGGGGGGACAGCCGAAGCTTTCTTT.

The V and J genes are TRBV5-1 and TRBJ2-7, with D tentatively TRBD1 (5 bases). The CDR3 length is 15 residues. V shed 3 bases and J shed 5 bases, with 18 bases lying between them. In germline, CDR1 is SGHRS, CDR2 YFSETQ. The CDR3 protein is CASSSQREGVDEQYF. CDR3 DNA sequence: TGCGCCAGCAGCTCTCAGCGCGAAGGGGTGGACGAGCAGTACTTC.